This passage covers 5 T cell receptor beta chains from one sample sequenced in a study of chemoradiotherapy in HPV16-positive cancers (dated by TCRdb to between 2021 and 2024). The method was the immunoSEQ multiplex PCR assay. TCRdb holds this immuneACCESS table with in-frame rearrangements only. Some clones are missing; in checked studies, unresolved V genes explain under half, and the rest has no known cause. Present in this sample are some 14,000 clones, around nine tenths of which were seen just once. The ten largest make up 4.3% of the sample. Sequenced here: tumor tissue, sampled from a patient who underwent chemoradiotherapy. These receptor sequences come from a human donor with HPV-associated anogenital cancer.

This clone was found once. The chain links TRBV15 to TRBJ2-1, with D possibly TRBD1 on 5 matching bases. The V gene's germline CDR1 is LNHNV and CDR2 YYDKDF (reference sequence). The V gene lost 5 bases and the J gene lost 5 bases, with 7 bases spanning the gap. The CDR3 has 12 residues. CDR3 DNA: TGTGCCACCAGCGGGGCGCACAATGAGCAGTTCTTC. Amino acid sequence: CATSGAHNEQFF.

This clone showed up just a few times. The chain uses TRBV7-9 and TRBJ2-1; D is uncertain. CDR3 length: 12 residues. Trimming left V 2 bases short and J 10 bases short, with 9 bases between. Germline assignment: CDR1 SEHNR and CDR2 FQNEAQ (reference sequence). The CDR3 bases are TGTGCCAGCAGCTTACTCTTGCGGGAGCAGTTCTTC. As protein: CASSLLLREQFF.

This chain joins TRBV2 and TRBJ2-3; 12 bases agree with TRBD1. Losses at the gene ends were 8 bases for V and 4 bases for J; bases not matched to a gene: 4. This CDR3 has 14 residues. Germline lookup yields CDR1 SNHLY and CDR2 FYNNEI. The CDR3 DNA reads as TGTGCCAGCGCCGGGACAGGGGGCTCAGATACGCAGTATTTT. It encodes CASAGTGGSDTQYF.

The gene calls are TRBV7-9 and TRBJ2-2, with D uncertain. V lost 0 bases and J lost 4, with 3 bases in between. The CDR3 loop spans 13 amino acids. The germline gives CDR1 SEHNR, CDR2 FQNEAQ (reference sequence). CDR3 coding DNA: TGTGCCAGCAGCTTAGCTGGCACCGGGGAGCTGTTTTTT. It encodes CASSLAGTGELFF.

This chain links TRBV5-6 with TRBJ2-1; D gene uncertain. Trimming shortened V by 1 base and J by 8 bases, and 13 bases separated the two germline ends. The CDR3 covers 14 residues. The germline V gene has CDR1 SGHDT and CDR2 YYEEEE. The CDR3 sequence is CASSLYVKTDEQFF. The CDR3 coding sequence is TGTGCCAGCAGCTTGTATGTGAAGACGGATGAGCAGTTCTTC.